A selection of T cell receptor beta chains follows, all from one sample in a study of blood T cell repertoires in COVID-19. Produced via immunoSEQ multiplex PCR; TCRdb's table is partial and in-frame only. The sample has over 150,000 clones; roughly 82% are singletons. The sample was PBMCs or T cells enriched from blood (not recorded which). The receptors were sampled from a man aged 40-55 years who had recovered from COVID-19. CDR3s include the opening cysteine and the closing phenylalanine or tryptophan. A D gene is named only where the DNA matches it firmly. The size of a clone is reported for some rows only, either as once, few or many, or as a class for expanded clones.

clone_size: NA
j_call: TRBJ1-3
v_call: TRBV18
d_call: NA
cdr3_nt: TGTGCCAGCTCACCGTTCGACAGAGGCTCTGGAAACACCATATATTTT
cdr3_aa: CASSPFDRGSGNTIYF

clone_size: few
j_call: TRBJ2-5
v_call: TRBV1
d_call: NA
cdr3_nt: TGCACCATATCGGAGGTGCGGACCCAGTACTTC
cdr3_aa: CTISEVRTQYF

clone_size: NA
j_call: TRBJ2-6
v_call: TRBV5-6
d_call: NA
cdr3_nt: TGTGCCAGCAGGGGAGGCAGCTCTGGGGCCAACGTCCTGACTTTC
cdr3_aa: CASRGGSSGANVLTF

clone_size: NA
j_call: TRBJ1-5
v_call: TRBV7-3
d_call: NA
cdr3_nt: TGTGCCAGCAGCCTAGGCCCGTATCAGCCCCAGCATTTT
cdr3_aa: CASSLGPYQPQHF

clone_size: NA
j_call: TRBJ2-1
v_call: TRBV18
d_call: TRBD2
cdr3_nt: TGTGCCAGCTCACCCCTTCCGGGAGGCGGAAATGAGCAGTTCTTC
cdr3_aa: CASSPLPGGGNEQFF

clone_size: NA
j_call: TRBJ2-1
v_call: TRBV9
d_call: NA
cdr3_nt: TGTGCCAGCAGCCCAAGGACAGCTAGCAATGAGCAGTTCTTC
cdr3_aa: CASSPRTASNEQFF

clone_size: NA
j_call: TRBJ1-5
v_call: TRBV27
d_call: TRBD1
cdr3_nt: TGTGCCAGCAGTTTAACATCCGGACAGGGGGGGAATCAGCCCCAGCATTTT
cdr3_aa: CASSLTSGQGGNQPQHF

clone_size: once
j_call: TRBJ2-1
v_call: TRBV11-2
d_call: NA
cdr3_nt: TGTGCCAGCAACCTAGGAGGCATCTACAATGAGCAGTTCTTC
cdr3_aa: CASNLGGIYNEQFF

clone_size: NA
j_call: TRBJ1-3
v_call: TRBV2
d_call: TRBD1
cdr3_nt: TGTGCCAGCAGGGGAACAGGGGACTCTGGAAACACCATATATTTT
cdr3_aa: CASRGTGDSGNTIYF

clone_size: NA
j_call: TRBJ2-3
v_call: TRBV14
d_call: TRBD2
cdr3_nt: TGTGCCAGCGCAGGGACTAGCGGGAGTTGGAGCACAGATACGCAGTATTTT
cdr3_aa: CASAGTSGSWSTDTQYF

clone_size: NA
j_call: TRBJ1-2
v_call: TRBV3-1/TRBV3-2
d_call: TRBD1
cdr3_nt: TGTGCCAGCAGCCAAAATCAGGGGGCTTATGGCTACACCTTC
cdr3_aa: CASSQNQGAYGYTF

clone_size: NA
j_call: TRBJ1-1
v_call: TRBV30
d_call: NA
cdr3_nt: TGTGCCTGGAGCGGTGGGGGGTACACTGAAGCTTTCTTT
cdr3_aa: CAWSGGGYTEAFF

clone_size: NA
j_call: TRBJ2-7
v_call: TRBV28
d_call: TRBD1
cdr3_nt: TGTGCCAGCAGGGTACAGGGGATTCTACTCGAGCAGTACTTC
cdr3_aa: CASRVQGILLEQYF